The clone carrying this T cell receptor beta chain has ten or more counts. Its antigen is currently unknown. This specimen comes from a study of early T cells in non-severe SARS-CoV-2 infection. At the level of the study: With bulk RNA from unsorted whole blood as input, sequencing yielded unpaired chains.

Whole-study findings and limits: Matching against VDJdb likely underestimated virus-specific expansions, favoring anti-spike CD8.

The library protocol tagged individual cDNA molecules with unique molecular identifiers. TCRdb used MiXCR to reprocess the 5' RACE reads, holding one entry per CDR3 protein. Counted here are 25,000 to 35,000 distinct CDR3 sequences, 5% to 5.5% occurring once; the ten biggest clones make up about 3.5%. The source is an adult who was a healthcare worker with PCR-confirmed SARS-CoV-2 infection or an uninfected control (not recorded which). Specimen: whole blood.

Here the CDR3 reads CASSPGTSGSYEQYF. CDR3 DNA sequence: TGTGCCAGCAGCCCGGGGACTAGCGGGAGCTACGAGCAGTACTTC. The chain combines TRBV7-6 with TRBJ2-7; 14 positions match TRBD2. The CDR3 is made up of 15 amino acids. V dropped 5 bases and J dropped 3; count of bases not matched to a gene: 3. Germline assignment: CDR1 SGHVS and CDR2 FNYEAQ.